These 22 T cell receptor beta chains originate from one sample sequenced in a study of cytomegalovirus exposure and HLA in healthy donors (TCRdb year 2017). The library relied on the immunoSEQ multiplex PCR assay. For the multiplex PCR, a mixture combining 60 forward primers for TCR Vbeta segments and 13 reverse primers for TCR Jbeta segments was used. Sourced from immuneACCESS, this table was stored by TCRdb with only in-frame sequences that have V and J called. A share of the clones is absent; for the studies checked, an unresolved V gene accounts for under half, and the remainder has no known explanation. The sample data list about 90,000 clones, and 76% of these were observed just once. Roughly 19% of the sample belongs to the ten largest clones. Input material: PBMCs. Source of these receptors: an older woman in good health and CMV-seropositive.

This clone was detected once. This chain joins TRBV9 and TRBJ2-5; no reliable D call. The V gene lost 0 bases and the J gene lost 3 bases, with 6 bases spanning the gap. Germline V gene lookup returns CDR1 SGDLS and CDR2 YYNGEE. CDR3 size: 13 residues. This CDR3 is CASSVAQEETQYF. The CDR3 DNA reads TGTGCCAGCAGCGTAGCCCAGGAAGAGACCCAGTACTTC.

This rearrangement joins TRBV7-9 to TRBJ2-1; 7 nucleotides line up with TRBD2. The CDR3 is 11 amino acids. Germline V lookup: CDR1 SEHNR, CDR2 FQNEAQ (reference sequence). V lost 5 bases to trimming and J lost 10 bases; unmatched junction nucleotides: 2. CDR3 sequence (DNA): TGTGCCAGCAGCCACGGGAGGGAGCAGTTCTTC. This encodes CASSHGREQFF.

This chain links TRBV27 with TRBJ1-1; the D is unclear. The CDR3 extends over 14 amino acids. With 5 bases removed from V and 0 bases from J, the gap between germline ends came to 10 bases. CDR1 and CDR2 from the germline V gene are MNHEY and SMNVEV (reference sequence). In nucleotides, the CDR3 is TGTGCCAGCAGTCCTTTATCGGTGAACACTGAAGCTTTCTTT. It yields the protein CASSPLSVNTEAFF.

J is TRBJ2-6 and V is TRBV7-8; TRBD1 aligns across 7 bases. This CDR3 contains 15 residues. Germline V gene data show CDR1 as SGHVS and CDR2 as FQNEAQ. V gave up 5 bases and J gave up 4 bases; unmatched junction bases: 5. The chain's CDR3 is CASSRGGYGANVLTF. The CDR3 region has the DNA TGTGCCAGCAGCCGAGGGGGCTACGGGGCCAACGTCCTGACTTTC.

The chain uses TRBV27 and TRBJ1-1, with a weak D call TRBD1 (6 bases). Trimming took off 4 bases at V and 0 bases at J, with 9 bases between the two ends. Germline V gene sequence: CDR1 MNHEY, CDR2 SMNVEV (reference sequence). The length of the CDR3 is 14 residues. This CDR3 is CASSYREMNTEAFF. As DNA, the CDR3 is TGTGCCAGCAGTTACAGGGAGATGAACACTGAAGCTTTCTTT.

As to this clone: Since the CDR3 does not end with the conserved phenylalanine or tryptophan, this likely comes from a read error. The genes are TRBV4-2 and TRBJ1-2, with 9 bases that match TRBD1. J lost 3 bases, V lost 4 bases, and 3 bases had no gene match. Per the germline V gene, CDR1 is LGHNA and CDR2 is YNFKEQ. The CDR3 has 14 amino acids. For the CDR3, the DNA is TGTGCCAGCAGCCCACAGGGGGCTGACTATGGCTACACCCTC. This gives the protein CASSPQGADYGYTL.

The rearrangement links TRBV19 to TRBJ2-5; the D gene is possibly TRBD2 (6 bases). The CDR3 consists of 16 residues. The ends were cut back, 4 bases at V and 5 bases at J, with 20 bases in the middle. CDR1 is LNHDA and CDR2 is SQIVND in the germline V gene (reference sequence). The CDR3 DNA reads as TGTGCCAGTAGTACCTTGGGACTCCGGGGGTCTGAGACCCAGTACTTC. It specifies CASSTLGLRGSETQYF.

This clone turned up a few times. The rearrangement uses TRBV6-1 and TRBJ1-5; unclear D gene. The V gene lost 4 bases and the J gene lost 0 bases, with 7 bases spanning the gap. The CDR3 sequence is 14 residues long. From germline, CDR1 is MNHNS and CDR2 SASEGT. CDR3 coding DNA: TGTGCCAGCAGTGGACTCTATAGCAATCAGCCCCAGCATTTT. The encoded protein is CASSGLYSNQPQHF.

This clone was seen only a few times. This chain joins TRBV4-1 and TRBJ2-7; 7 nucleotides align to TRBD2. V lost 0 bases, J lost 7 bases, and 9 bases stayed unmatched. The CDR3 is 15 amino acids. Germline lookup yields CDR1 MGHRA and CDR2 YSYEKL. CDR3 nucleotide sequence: TGCGCCAGCAGCCAAGAGGACGGACTGGGGGGGGAGCAGTACTTC. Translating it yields CASSQEDGLGGEQYF.

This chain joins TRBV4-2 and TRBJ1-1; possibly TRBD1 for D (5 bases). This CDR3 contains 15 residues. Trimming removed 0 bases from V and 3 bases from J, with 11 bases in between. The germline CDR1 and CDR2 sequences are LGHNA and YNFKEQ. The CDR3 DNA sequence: TGTGCCAGCAGCCAAGATTACAGGAGGGACACTGAAGCTTTCTTT. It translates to CASSQDYRRDTEAFF.

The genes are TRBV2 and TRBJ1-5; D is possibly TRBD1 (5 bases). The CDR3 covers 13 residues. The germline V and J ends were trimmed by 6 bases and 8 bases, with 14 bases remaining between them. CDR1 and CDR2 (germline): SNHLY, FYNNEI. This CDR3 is CASRDLPGEPQHF. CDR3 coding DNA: TGTGCCAGCAGGGACCTTCCGGGGGAGCCCCAGCATTTT.

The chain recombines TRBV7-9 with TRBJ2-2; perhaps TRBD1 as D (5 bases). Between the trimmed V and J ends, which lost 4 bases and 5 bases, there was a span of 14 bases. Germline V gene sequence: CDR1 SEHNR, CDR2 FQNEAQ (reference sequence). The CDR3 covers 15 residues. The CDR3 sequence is CASSSSTQGTGELFF. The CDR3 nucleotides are TGTGCCAGCAGCTCGAGTACCCAGGGTACCGGGGAGCTGTTTTTT. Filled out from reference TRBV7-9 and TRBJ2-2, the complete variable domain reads DTGVSQNPRHKITKRGQNVTFRCDPISEHNRLYWYRQTLGQGPEFLTYFQNEAQLEKSRLLSDRFSAERPKGSFSTLEIQRTEQGDSAMYLCASSSSTQGTGELFFGEGSRLTVL.

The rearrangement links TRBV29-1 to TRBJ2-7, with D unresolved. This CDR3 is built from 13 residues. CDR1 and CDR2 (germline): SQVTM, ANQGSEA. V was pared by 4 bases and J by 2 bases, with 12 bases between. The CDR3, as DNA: TGCAGCGTTGCGCTCAGGCTGACCTACGAGCAGTACTTC. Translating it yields CSVALRLTYEQYF.

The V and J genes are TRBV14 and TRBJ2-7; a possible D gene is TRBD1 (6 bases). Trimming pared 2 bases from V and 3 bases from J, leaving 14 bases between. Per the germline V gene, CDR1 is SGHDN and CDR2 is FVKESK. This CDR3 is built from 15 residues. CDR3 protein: CASSQRDTLNYEQYF. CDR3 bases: TGTGCCAGCAGCCAACGGGACACCCTAAACTACGAGCAGTACTTC.

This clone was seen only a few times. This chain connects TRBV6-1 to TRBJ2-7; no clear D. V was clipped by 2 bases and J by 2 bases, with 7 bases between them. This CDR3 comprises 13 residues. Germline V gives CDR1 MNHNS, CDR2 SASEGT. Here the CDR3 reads CASSEWQTYEQYF. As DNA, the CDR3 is TGTGCCAGCAGTGAATGGCAGACCTACGAGCAGTACTTC.

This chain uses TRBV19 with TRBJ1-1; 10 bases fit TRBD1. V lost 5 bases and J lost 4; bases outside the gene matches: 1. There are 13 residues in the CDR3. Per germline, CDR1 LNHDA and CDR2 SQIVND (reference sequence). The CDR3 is CASSWDRGTEAFF. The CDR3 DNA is TGTGCCAGTAGTTGGGACAGGGGCACTGAAGCTTTCTTT.

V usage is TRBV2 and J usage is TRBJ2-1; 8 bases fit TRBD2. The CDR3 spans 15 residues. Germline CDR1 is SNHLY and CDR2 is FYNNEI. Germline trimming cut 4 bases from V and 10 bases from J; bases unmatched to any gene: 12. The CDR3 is CASSAIGRVGGEQFF. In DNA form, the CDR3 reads TGTGCCAGCAGTGCAATCGGGAGGGTCGGGGGGGAGCAGTTCTTC.

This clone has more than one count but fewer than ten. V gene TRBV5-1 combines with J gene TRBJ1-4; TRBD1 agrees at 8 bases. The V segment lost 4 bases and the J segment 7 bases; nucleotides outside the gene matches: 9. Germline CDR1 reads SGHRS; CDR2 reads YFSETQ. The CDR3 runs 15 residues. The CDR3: CASSHNRGNGEKLFF. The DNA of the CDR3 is TGCGCCAGCAGCCATAACAGGGGGAATGGTGAAAAACTGTTTTTT. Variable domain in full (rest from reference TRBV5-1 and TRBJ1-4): KAGVTQTPRYLIKTRGQQVTLSCSPISGHRSVSWYQQTPGQGLQFLFEYFSETQRNKGNFPGRFSGRQFSNSRSEMNVSTLELGDSALYLCASSHNRGNGEKLFFGSGTQLSVL.

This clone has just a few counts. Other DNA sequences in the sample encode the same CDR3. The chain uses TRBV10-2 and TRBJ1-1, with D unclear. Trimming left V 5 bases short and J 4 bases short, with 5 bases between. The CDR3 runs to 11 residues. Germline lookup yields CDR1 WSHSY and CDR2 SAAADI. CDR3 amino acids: CASSPSTEAFF. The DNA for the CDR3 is TGCGCCAGCAGTCCGAGCACTGAAGCTTTCTTT.

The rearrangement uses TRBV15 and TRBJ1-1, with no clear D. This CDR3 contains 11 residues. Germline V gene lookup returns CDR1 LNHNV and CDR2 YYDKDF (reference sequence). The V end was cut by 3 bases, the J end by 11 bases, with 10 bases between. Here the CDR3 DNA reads TGTGCCACCAGCAGCTATTCGTGGGCTTTCTTT. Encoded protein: CATSSYSWAFF. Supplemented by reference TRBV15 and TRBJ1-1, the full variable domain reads DAMVIQNPRYQVTQFGKPVTLSCSQTLNHNVMYWYQQKSSQAPKLLFHYYDKDFNNEADTPDNFQSRRPNTSFCFLDIRSPGLGDTAMYLCATSSYSWAFFGQGTRLTVV.

The CDR3 coding sequence is TGTGCCAGTAGTTCTGAGTCGCGGAGCTCCCAGTACTTC. Translation gives CASSSESRSSQYF. The chain links TRBV19 to TRBJ2-5, with unresolved D. Germline CDR1 LNHDA, CDR2 SQIVND (reference sequence). V was shortened by 5 bases and J by 9 bases, with 16 bases between the two germline ends. CDR3 length equals 13 residues. Complete variable domain (other parts from reference TRBV19 and TRBJ2-5): DGGITQSPKYLFRKEGQNVTLSCEQNLNHDAMYWYRQDPGQGLRLIYYSQIVNDFQKGDIAEGYSVSREKKESFPLTVTSAQKNPTAFYLCASSSESRSSQYFGPGTRLLVL.

In DNA form, the CDR3 reads TGTGCCAGCAGCTTAAGGGTTGACAGGGGGGACAAGCGAGTCACCTACGAGCAGTACTTC. It encodes CASSLRVDRGDKRVTYEQYF. The rearrangement joins TRBV11-3 to TRBJ2-7; 9 nucleotides agree with TRBD1. J lost 2 bases, V lost 2 bases, and 19 bases had no gene match. The CDR3 runs to 20 residues. Per germline, CDR1 SGHNT and CDR2 YENEEA.